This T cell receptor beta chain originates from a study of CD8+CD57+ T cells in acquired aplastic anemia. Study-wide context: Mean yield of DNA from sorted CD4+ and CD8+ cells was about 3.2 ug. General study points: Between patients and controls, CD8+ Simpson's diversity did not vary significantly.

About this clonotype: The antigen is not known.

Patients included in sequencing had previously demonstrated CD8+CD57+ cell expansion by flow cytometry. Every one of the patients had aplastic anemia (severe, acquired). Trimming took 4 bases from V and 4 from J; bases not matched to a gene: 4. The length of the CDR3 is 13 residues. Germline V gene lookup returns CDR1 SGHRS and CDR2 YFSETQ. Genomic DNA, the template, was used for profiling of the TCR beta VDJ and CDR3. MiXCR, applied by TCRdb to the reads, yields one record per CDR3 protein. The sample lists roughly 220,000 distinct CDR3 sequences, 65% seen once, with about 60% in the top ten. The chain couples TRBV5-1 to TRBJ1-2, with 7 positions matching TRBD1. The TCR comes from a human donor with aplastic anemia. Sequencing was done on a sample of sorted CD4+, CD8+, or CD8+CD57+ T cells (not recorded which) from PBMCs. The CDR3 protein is CASSQGQTYGYTF. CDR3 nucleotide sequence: TGCGCCAGCAGCCAGGGACAGACCTATGGCTACACCTTC.